This TCR beta chain was profiled in a study of OX40 agonist ivuxolimab in advanced cancers. Study-wide background: The patients received agonistic anti-OX40 (CD134) antibody ivuxolimab. Prior anti-PD-1, anti-PD-L1 or anti-CTLA-4 therapy was allowed; about 39% had some.

Overall study results and limits: No determination was made of the antigen specificity of the expanded peripheral T cells.

CDR1 and CDR2 from the germline V gene are MDHEN and SYDVKM. The ends were cut back, 5 bases at V and 7 bases at J, with 21 bases in the middle. This CDR3 is built from 15 residues. Details on this clone: Its target is unknown.

Assay: immunoSEQ multiplex PCR; the TCRdb copy retains only in-frame clones and omits some. Here the sample spans about 88,000 clones, about 85% being singletons. The starting material was CD4+ or CD8+ T cells sorted from blood, obtained in a trial of the OX40 agonist ivuxolimab. The V call is TRBV28, the J call TRBJ2-7; D may match TRBD1 or TRBD2 (5 bases each). The sequence was obtained from an adult with an advanced solid tumor such as melanoma, head and neck, liver or kidney cancer. The CDR3 bases are TGTGCCAGCAGTACTATGGGCAGGGTTTCGGGGGAGCAGTACTTC. This encodes CASSTMGRVSGEQYF.